Sequencing of this T cell receptor beta chain was carried out in a study of blood T cells in healthy people across ages. With regard to this clonotype: No antigen is known for it.

PCR was performed a second time for roughly 6 to 12 cycles using a sample-barcoded 5' primer and a J-beta primer mix. TCRdb recomputed calls from the 5' RACE reads with MiXCR, one row per CDR3 protein. The sample consists of approximately 800,000 distinct CDR3 sequences, under 40% of them appearing once. Study outcomes and limitations: Strongly correlated with naive T cell percentage was TCR beta diversity. Diversity figures derived from one million T cells were judged to underestimate the true value.

Germline CDR1 is SEHNR and CDR2 is FQNEAQ (reference sequence). The V gene end was trimmed by 5 bases and the J gene end by 1 base; junction bases not matched to a gene: 13. This CDR3 has 17 residues. Specimen: blood. The clonotype comes from a man aged 18 to 30 in good health. The genes are TRBV7-9 and TRBJ2-7; 8 bases match TRBD1. This CDR3 reads CASSPNSGTGESYEQYF. The DNA for the CDR3 is TGTGCCAGCAGCCCTAACTCCGGGACAGGAGAGTCCTACGAGCAGTACTTC. Using reference TRBV7-9 and TRBJ2-7 for the parts outside the CDR3, the full variable domain is DTGVSQNPRHKITKRGQNVTFRCDPISEHNRLYWYRQTLGQGPEFLTYFQNEAQLEKSRLLSDRFSAERPKGSFSTLEIQRTEQGDSAMYLCASSPNSGTGESYEQYFGPGTRLTVT.